The subject of this entry is one T cell receptor beta chain. The sample originates from a study of shared clonotypes between healthy human individuals. Profiling relied on immunoSEQ multiplex PCR, and the TCRdb table lists in-frame clones only, not all of them. This sample has 550,000 to 800,000 clones, with about 74% found just once. The V end was cut by 6 bases, the J end by 8 bases, with 14 bases between. The CDR3 consists of 13 residues. The germline CDR1 and CDR2 sequences are MDHEN and SYDVKM. The chain links TRBV28 to TRBJ2-4; perhaps TRBD1 as D (6 bases). The specimen sequenced was memory CD4+ T cells sorted from blood. Subset here: CD45RA-negative fraction. This receptor was identified in a young woman in good health. CDR3 region: CASSPENRDIQYF. The CDR3 DNA is TGTGCCAGCAGCCCCGAAAACAGGGACATTCAGTACTTC.